These T cell receptor beta chains were read from a single sample in a study of Ad26.COV2.S vaccination and SARS-CoV-2 variants. Method: immunoSEQ multiplex PCR; TCRdb's copy keeps in-frame clones and lacks some. The sample consists of about 680,000 clones, more than 80% of them appearing once. Sequences were derived from peripheral blood, sampled in a trial of Ad26.COV2.S vaccine versus placebo. These receptors were taken from a person between 18 and 65 years old who received the Ad26.COV2.S COVID-19 vaccine or a placebo. Both conserved end residues are part of each CDR3. Each record gives: D gene, V gene, J gene, clone size, CDR3 DNA, CDR3 protein. A D gene is named only where the DNA matches it firmly. Expanded clones get a size class; other rows say once, few or many, or leave the size out.

-	TRBV19	TRBJ1-2	-	TGTGCCAGTAGCGACACGGGTGATTGGGGCTACACCTTC	CASSDTGDWGYTF
-	TRBV5-4	TRBJ1-1	-	TGTGCCAGCAGCTTGAGCCGTCTCGGTTGGGGCACTGAAGCTTTCTTT	CASSLSRLGWGTEAFF
-	TRBV7-9	TRBJ2-7	-	TGTGCCAGCAGCCCCCGAGGACCCTACGAGCAGTACTTC	CASSPRGPYEQYF
-	TRBV18	TRBJ1-1	-	TGTGCCAGCTCACCTCGGGACCCTGGGAACACTGAAGCTTTCTTT	CASSPRDPGNTEAFF
TRBD2	TRBV24-1	TRBJ2-1	-	TGTGCCACCAGTGACCCCCGGGGGAGCGGGAGAGGATATGAGCAGTTCTTC	CATSDPRGSGRGYEQFF
TRBD2	TRBV6-5	TRBJ2-1	once	TGTGCCAGCAGTAGACTAGCGGGAGGTTCGAATGAGCAGTTCTTC	CASSRLAGGSNEQFF
TRBD2	TRBV15	TRBJ2-3	-	TGTGCCACCAGCTATAGCGGGAGCACAGATACGCAGTATTTT	CATSYSGSTDTQYF
-	TRBV30	TRBJ2-2	-	TGTGCCTGGGGGACGGGCGCGGGGAACACCGGGGAGCTGTTTTTT	CAWGTGAGNTGELFF
TRBD1	TRBV29-1	TRBJ2-3	-	TGCAGCGGCAGGGACAGTTTGTACACAGATACGCAGTATTTT	CSGRDSLYTDTQYF
TRBD1	TRBV5-1	TRBJ2-5	-	TGCGCCAGCAGCCAGGACAGGCCTCGGGAGACCCAGTACTTC	CASSQDRPRETQYF
TRBD1	TRBV5-4	TRBJ2-7	-	TGTGCCAGCAGCTTGGCCTTGGGGACAGGGCTCTACGAGCAGTACTTC	CASSLALGTGLYEQYF
-	TRBV4-1	TRBJ2-4	-	TGCGCCAGCAGCCAAGATGCAAGAGTGGAGGGTAAAAACATTCAGTACTTC	CASSQDARVEGKNIQYF
-	TRBV19	TRBJ2-5	-	TGTGCCAGTAGTATGGGGACACACCAGACCCAGTACTTC	CASSMGTHQTQYF
-	TRBV19	TRBJ1-5	-	TGTGCCAGTTGTGTGGGGAATCAGCCCCAGCATTTT	CASCVGNQPQHF
-	TRBV4-3	TRBJ2-3	once	TGCGCCAGCAGAGCATTAGGAGAGGGCAATACGCAGTATTTT	CASRALGEGNTQYF
-	TRBV4-3	TRBJ1-2	-	TGCGCCAGCAGCCAAGATGGAAGTGGCTACACCTTC	CASSQDGSGYTF
-	TRBV27	TRBJ2-2	-	TGTGCCAGCAGTTTGTCCGGGACAATTTTGAACACCGGGGAGCTGTTTTTT	CASSLSGTILNTGELFF
TRBD1	TRBV4-1	TRBJ1-5	-	TGCGCCAGCAGCCCCGACAGGGCAGATCAGCCCCAGCATTTT	CASSPDRADQPQHF
-	TRBV4-1	TRBJ1-1	-	TGCGCCAGCAGCCCGGTTCTGGGGACTGAAGCTTTCTTT	CASSPVLGTEAFF
-	TRBV25-1	TRBJ2-1	-	TGTGCCAGCAGTGAAAACAGGAATGAGCAGTTCTTC	CASSENRNEQFF
TRBD1	TRBV30	TRBJ2-7	-	TGTGCCTGGGTCGGACAGGGCGGGTTTGGCGAGCAGTACTTC	CAWVGQGGFGEQYF
-	TRBV6-1	TRBJ2-7	-	TGTGCCAGCAGTGAACCCCGTGACGAGCAGTACTTC	CASSEPRDEQYF
-	TRBV14	TRBJ1-4	once	TGTGCCAGCAGCAGAGAGGGCACGAGGAATGAAAAACTGTTTTTT	CASSREGTRNEKLFF